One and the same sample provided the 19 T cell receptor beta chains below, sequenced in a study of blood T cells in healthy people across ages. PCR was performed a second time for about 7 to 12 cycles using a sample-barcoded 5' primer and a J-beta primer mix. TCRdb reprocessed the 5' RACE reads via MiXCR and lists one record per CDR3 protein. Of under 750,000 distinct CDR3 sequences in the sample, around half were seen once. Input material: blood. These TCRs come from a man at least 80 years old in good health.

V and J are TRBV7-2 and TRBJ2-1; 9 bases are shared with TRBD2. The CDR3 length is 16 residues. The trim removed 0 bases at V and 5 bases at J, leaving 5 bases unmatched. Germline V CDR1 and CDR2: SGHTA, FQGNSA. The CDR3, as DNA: TGTGCCAGCAGCTTAGCGGGGGCTAGCGGGGACAATGAGCAGTTCTTC. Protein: CASSLAGASGDNEQFF.

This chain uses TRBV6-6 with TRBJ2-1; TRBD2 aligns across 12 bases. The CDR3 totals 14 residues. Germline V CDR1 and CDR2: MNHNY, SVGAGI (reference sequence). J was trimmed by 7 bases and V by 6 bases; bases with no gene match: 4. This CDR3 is CASRRLAGVNEQFF. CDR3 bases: TGTGCCAGCAGGCGACTAGCGGGAGTAAATGAGCAGTTCTTC.

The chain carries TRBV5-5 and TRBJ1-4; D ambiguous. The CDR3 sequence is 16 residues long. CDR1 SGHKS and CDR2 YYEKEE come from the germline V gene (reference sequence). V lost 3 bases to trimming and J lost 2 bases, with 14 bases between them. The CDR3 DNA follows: TGTGCCAGCAGCTCCCTGGCGGGGAACACTAATGAAAAACTGTTTTTT. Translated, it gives CASSSLAGNTNEKLFF.

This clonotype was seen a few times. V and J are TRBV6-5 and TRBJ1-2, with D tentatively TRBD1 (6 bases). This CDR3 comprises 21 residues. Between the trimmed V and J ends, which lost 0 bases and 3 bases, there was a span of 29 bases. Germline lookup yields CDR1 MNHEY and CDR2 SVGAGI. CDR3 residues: CASSYSVGVAGVFRRDYGYTF. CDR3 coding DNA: TGTGCCAGCAGTTACTCGGTCGGGGTGGCAGGGGTCTTCCGGCGGGACTATGGCTACACCTTC.

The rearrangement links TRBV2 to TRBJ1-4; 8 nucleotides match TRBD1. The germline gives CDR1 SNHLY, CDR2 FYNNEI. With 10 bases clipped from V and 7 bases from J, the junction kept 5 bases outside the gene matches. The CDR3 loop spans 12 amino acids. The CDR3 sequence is CATRTGPEKLFF. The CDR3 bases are TGTGCCACCCGGACAGGGCCTGAAAAACTGTTTTTT. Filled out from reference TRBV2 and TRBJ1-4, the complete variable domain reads EPEVTQTPSHQVTQMGQEVILRCVPISNHLYFYWYRQILGQKVEFLVSFYNNEISEKSEIFDDQFSVERPDGSNFTLKIRSTKLEDSAMYFCATRTGPEKLFFGSGTQLSVL.

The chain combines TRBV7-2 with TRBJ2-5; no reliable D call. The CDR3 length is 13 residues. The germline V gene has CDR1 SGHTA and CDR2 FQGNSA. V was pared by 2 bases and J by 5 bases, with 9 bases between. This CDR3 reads CASSLWGVETQYF. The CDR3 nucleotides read TGTGCCAGCAGCTTATGGGGTGTCGAGACCCAGTACTTC.

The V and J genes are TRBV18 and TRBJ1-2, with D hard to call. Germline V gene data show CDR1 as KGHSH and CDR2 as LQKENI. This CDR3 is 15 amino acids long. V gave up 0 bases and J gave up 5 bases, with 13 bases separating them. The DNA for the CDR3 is TGTGCCAGCTCACCACCCAGCAGGAGCGTTTATGGCTACACCTTC. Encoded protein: CASSPPSRSVYGYTF.

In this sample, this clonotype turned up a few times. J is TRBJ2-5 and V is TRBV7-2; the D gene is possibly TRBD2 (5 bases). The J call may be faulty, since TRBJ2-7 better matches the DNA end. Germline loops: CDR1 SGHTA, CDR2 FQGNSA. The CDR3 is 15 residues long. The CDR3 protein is CASSLASGVGSEQYF. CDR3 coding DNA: TGTGCCAGCAGCTTAGCGTCCGGAGTTGGGAGCGAGCAGTACTTC.

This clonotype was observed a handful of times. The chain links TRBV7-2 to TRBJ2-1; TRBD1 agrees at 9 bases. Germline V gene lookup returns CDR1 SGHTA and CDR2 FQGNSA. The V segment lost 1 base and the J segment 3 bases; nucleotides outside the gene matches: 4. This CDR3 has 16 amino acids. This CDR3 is CASSLVGTGYYNEQFF. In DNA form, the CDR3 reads TGTGCCAGCAGCTTAGTAGGGACAGGGTACTACAATGAGCAGTTCTTC.

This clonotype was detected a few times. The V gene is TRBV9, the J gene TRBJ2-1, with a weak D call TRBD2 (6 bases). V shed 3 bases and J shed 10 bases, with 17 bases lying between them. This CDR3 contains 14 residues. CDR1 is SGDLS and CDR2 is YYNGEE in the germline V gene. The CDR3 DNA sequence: TGTGCCAGCAGCGGAAAGACTAGTTCCGGGGAGCAGTTCTTC. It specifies CASSGKTSSGEQFF.

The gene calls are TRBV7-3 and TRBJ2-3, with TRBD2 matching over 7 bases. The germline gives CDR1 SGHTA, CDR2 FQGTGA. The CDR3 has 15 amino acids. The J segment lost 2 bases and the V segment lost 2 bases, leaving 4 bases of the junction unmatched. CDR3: CASSLERGYTDTQYF. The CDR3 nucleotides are TGTGCCAGCAGCTTAGAGCGGGGTTACACAGATACGCAGTATTTT.

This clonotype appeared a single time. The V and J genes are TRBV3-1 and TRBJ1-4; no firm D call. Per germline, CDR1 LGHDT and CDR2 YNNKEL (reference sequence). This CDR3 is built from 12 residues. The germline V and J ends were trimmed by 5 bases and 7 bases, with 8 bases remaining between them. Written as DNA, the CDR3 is TGTGCCAGCAGCTCCATGGGTGAAAAACTGTTTTTT. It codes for CASSSMGEKLFF.

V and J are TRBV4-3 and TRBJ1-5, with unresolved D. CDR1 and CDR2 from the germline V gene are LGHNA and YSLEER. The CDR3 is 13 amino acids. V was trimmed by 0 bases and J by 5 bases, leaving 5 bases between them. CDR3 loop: CASSQEVDQPQHF. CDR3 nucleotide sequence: TGCGCCAGCAGCCAAGAGGTGGATCAGCCCCAGCATTTT.

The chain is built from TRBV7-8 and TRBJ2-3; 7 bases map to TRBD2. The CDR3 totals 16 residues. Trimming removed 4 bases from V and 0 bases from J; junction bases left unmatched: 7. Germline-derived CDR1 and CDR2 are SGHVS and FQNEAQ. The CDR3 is CASSYRGAGSTDTQYF. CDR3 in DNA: TGTGCCAGCAGCTACCGAGGAGCGGGAAGCACAGATACGCAGTATTTT.

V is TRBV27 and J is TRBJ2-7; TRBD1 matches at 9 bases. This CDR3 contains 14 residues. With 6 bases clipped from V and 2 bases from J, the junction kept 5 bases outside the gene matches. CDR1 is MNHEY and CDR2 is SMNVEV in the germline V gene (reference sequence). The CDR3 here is CASRRGQGAYEQYF. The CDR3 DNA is TGTGCCAGCAGAAGGGGACAGGGTGCCTACGAGCAGTACTTC.

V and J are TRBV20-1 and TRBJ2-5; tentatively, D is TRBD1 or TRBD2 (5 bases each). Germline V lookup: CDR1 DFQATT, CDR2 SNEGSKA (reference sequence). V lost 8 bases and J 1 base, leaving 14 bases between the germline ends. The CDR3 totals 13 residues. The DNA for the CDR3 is TGCAGTACTCCGAGGGGACCCCAAGAGACCCAGTACTTC. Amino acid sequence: CSTPRGPQETQYF.

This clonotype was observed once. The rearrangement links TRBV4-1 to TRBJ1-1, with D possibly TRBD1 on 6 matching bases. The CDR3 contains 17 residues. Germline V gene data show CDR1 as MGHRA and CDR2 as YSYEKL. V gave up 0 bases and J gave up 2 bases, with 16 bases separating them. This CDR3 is CASSQDRGRMINTEAFF. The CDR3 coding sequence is TGCGCCAGCAGCCAAGATAGGGGGAGGATGATTAACACTGAAGCTTTCTTT.

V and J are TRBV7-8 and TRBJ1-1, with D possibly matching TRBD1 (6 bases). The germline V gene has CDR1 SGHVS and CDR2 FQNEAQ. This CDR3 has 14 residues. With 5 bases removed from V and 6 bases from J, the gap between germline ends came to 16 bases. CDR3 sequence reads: CASSPGGRRSEAFF. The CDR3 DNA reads TGTGCCAGCAGCCCCGGGGGCAGACGATCTGAAGCTTTCTTT.

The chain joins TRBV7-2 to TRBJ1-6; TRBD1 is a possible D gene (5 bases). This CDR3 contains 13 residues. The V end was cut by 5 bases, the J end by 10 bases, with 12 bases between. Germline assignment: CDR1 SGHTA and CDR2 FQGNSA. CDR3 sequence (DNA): TGTGCCAGCAGCCCAGGGCCCCCCTCACCCCTCCACTTT. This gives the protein CASSPGPPSPLHF.